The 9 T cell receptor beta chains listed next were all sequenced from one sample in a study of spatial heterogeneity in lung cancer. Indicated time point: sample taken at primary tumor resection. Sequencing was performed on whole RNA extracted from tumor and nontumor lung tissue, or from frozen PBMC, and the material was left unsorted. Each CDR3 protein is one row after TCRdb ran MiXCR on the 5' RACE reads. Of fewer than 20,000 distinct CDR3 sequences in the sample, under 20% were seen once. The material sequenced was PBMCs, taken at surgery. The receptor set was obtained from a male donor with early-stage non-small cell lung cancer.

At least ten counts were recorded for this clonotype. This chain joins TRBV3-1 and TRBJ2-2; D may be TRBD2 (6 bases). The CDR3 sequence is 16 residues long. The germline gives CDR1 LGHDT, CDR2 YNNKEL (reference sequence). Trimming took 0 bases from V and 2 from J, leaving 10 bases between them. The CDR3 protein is CASSQDLGLNTGELFF. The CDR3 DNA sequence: TGTGCCAGCAGCCAAGATCTGGGACTCAACACCGGGGAGCTGTTTTTT.

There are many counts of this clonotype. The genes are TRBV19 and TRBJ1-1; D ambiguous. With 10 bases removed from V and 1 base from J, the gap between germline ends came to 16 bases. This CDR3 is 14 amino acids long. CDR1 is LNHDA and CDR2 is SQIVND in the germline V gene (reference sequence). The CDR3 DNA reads TGTGCCACTTTGGGAGGACCGAAGAACACTGAAGCTTTCTTT. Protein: CATLGGPKNTEAFF.

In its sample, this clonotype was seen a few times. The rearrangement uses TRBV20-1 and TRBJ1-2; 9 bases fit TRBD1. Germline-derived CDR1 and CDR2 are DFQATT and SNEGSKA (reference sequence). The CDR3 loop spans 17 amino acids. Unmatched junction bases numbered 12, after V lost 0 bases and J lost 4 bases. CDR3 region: CSARDNGPTGGSYGYTF. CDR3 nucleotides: TGCAGTGCTAGAGACAACGGACCAACAGGGGGCAGCTATGGCTACACCTTC.

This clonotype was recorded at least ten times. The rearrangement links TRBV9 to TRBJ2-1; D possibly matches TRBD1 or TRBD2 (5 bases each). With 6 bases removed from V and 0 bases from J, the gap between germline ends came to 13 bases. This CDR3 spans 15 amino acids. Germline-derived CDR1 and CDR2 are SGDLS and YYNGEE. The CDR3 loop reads CASNLEGTSYNEQFF. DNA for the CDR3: TGTGCCAGCAACCTAGAGGGGACCTCCTACAATGAGCAGTTCTTC.

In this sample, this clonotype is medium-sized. CDR3 DNA: TGTGCCAGCAGTGAACGGGAGGGTTCTCGTGGAACAGATACGCAGTATTTT. It is translated as CASSEREGSRGTDTQYF. J is TRBJ2-3 and V is TRBV6-1, with 8 bases fitting TRBD2. Germline V gene data show CDR1 as MNHNS and CDR2 as SASEGT. V shed 2 bases, J shed 3 bases, and the junction held 10 bases outside the gene matches. There are 17 residues in the CDR3.

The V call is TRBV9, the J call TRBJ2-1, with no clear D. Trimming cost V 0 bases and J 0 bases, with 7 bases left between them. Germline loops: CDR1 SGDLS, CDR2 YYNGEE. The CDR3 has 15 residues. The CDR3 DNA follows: TGTGCCAGCAGCGTAGGGGCAGTCTCCTACAATGAGCAGTTCTTC. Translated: CASSVGAVSYNEQFF.

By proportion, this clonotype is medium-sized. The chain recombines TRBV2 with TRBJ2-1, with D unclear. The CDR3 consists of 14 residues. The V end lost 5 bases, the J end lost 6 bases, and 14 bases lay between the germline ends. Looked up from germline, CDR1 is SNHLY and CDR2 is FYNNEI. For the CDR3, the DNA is TGTGCCAGCAGTTATCTGTCTGGTTCCAATGAGCAGTTCTTC. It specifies CASSYLSGSNEQFF.

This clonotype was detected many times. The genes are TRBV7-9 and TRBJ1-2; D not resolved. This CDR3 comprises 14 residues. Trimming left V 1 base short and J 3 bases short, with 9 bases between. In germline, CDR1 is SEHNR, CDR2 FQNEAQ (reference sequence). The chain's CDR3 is CASSLGNRDYGYTF. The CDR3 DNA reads TGTGCCAGCAGCTTAGGAAACAGAGACTATGGCTACACCTTC.

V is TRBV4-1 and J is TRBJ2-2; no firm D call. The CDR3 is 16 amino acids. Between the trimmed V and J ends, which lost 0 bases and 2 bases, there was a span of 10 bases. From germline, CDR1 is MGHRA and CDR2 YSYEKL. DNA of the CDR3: TGCGCCAGCAGCCAAGAGGGTCTGAGAAACACCGGGGAGCTGTTTTTT. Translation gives CASSQEGLRNTGELFF.